These 27 T cell receptor beta chains originate from one sample sequenced in a study of blood T cell repertoires in COVID-19. Assay: immunoSEQ multiplex PCR; the TCRdb copy retains only in-frame clones and omits some. The table shows over 150,000 clones, with around 90% occurring only once. Sequencing was carried out using peripheral blood. These receptors originate from a man between 35 and 55 years old with active or convalescent COVID-19.

The chain employs TRBV12-3 or TRBV12-4 and TRBJ2-7; D may be TRBD1 (6 bases). The CDR3 totals 13 residues. V was pared by 5 bases and J by 3 bases, with 11 bases between. The CDR3 DNA sequence: TGTGCCAGCAGTCCGGACAGAAACTACGAGCAGTACTTC. This sequence encodes CASSPDRNYEQYF.

The V call is TRBV5-1, the J call TRBJ2-3; 12 bases agree with TRBD1. Germline V CDR1 and CDR2: SGHRS, YFSETQ. This CDR3 has 18 amino acids. The V gene end was trimmed by 4 bases and the J gene end by 5 bases; junction bases not matched to a gene: 14. Here the CDR3 DNA reads TGCGCCAGCAGCGTACGGGGAGGGGACAGGGGGCCGGGAGATACGCAGTATTTT. Its translation is CASSVRGGDRGPGDTQYF.

The chain joins TRBV2 to TRBJ1-2; D is uncertain. The V end lost 7 bases, the J end lost 8 bases, and 20 bases lay between the germline ends. The CDR3 spans 14 residues. The germline V gene has CDR1 SNHLY and CDR2 FYNNEI. The CDR3: CASTLLRGRGGYTF. The CDR3 DNA sequence: TGTGCCAGCACCCTACTCCGGGGAAGAGGCGGCTACACCTTC.

The V gene is TRBV30, the J gene TRBJ1-1, with D tentatively TRBD1 (6 bases). Germline V lookup: CDR1 GTSNPN, CDR2 SVGIG (reference sequence). There are 10 residues in the CDR3. Trimming took 7 bases from V and 12 from J, leaving 15 bases between them. This chain's CDR3 is CASVTGSSFF. In DNA form, the CDR3 reads TGTGCCTCTGTCACAGGGAGTTCTTTCTTT.

CDR3 sequence (DNA): TGTGCTAGTGGTTTGGTAGAGGGGGGGCTTTCGCAGTATTTT. Protein: CASGLVEGGLSQYF. The chain has TRBV12-5 and TRBJ2-3; possible D gene TRBD2, 7 bases. The germline CDR1 and CDR2 sequences are LGHNT and FRNRAP. This CDR3 is 14 amino acids long. Deletions cut 0 bases from V and 10 bases from J, with 14 bases between.

The chain recombines TRBV4-1 with TRBJ2-3; the D gene is possibly TRBD2 (7 bases). CDR3 length: 16 residues. Germline V gives CDR1 MGHRA, CDR2 YSYEKL. Trimming pared 3 bases from V and 1 base from J, leaving 14 bases between. The CDR3 region is CASSQGAGAGTDTQYF. The CDR3 region has the DNA TGCGCCAGCAGCCAGGGGGCGGGGGCCGGCACAGATACGCAGTATTTT.

This clone was detected once. This chain joins TRBV11-2 and TRBJ2-7, with 8 positions matching TRBD2. V lost 7 bases, J lost 0 bases, and 8 bases stayed unmatched. The CDR3 covers 15 residues. CDR1 and CDR2 from the germline V gene are SGHAT and FQNNGV. The CDR3 bases are TGTGCCAGCACCGGGGGGGGCCTAAGCTCCTACGAGCAGTACTTC. Amino acids: CASTGGGLSSYEQYF.

This chain connects TRBV2 to TRBJ1-2, with 7 bases identical to TRBD1. This CDR3 spans 13 amino acids. Germline V gene data show CDR1 as SNHLY and CDR2 as FYNNEI. V lost 4 bases and J lost 5; bases outside the gene matches: 4. The CDR3 DNA reads as TGTGCCAGCAGTGTAGAGACAGGGTATGGCTACACCTTC. Residues: CASSVETGYGYTF.

This clone was detected once. The gene calls are TRBV30 and TRBJ1-5; D possibly corresponds to TRBD1 (5 bases). In germline, CDR1 is GTSNPN, CDR2 SVGIG (reference sequence). The CDR3 is 12 residues long. V lost 3 bases, J lost 9 bases, and 12 bases lay in between. CDR3 DNA sequence: TGTGCCTGGAGACAGGCCGCAGGGCCCCAGCATTTT. It codes for CAWRQAAGPQHF.

This clone was seen more than once but under ten times. The gene calls are TRBV30 and TRBJ2-4; TRBD2 aligns across 9 bases. Germline V CDR1 and CDR2: GTSNPN, SVGIG (reference sequence). With V trimmed by 0 bases and J by 7 bases, 4 bases remained unmatched. This CDR3 has 14 amino acids. Written as DNA, the CDR3 is TGTGCCTGGAGTGTGGGCGGGGGGGCGAACATTCAGTACTTC. The encoded protein is CAWSVGGGANIQYF.

The rearrangement links TRBV5-1 to TRBJ1-2, with 12 bases fitting TRBD1. The CDR3 covers 15 residues. Trimming at V came to 4 bases and at J to 4 bases, leaving 5 bases not matched to a gene. The germline gives CDR1 SGHRS, CDR2 YFSETQ. The CDR3 DNA is TGCGCCAGCAGCGCGGGACAGGGGGCAAGCTATGGCTACACCTTC. Its protein is CASSAGQGASYGYTF.

The chain couples TRBV2 to TRBJ1-5; D call uncertain. V lost 5 bases, J lost 0 bases, and 11 bases lay in between. The CDR3 covers 15 residues. Germline V gene data show CDR1 as SNHLY and CDR2 as FYNNEI. The CDR3 protein is CASSPDGNSNQPQHF. The DNA for the CDR3 is TGTGCCAGCAGTCCGGACGGGAATAGCAATCAGCCCCAGCATTTT.

The V and J genes are TRBV7-6 and TRBJ1-5; weak D call: TRBD1 (6 bases). V was shortened by 4 bases and J by 6 bases, with 19 bases between the two germline ends. This CDR3 is built from 16 residues. CDR1 is SGHVS and CDR2 is FNYEAQ in the germline V gene. As DNA, the CDR3 is TGTGCCAGCAGCTCCGGGACACCGGAGACGAGTCAGCCCCAGCATTTT. Translation: CASSSGTPETSQPQHF.

The genes are TRBV19 and TRBJ1-1, with TRBD1 matching 11 bases. Germline CDR1 and CDR2: LNHDA and SQIVND (reference sequence). After removal of 7 bases from V and 4 bases from J, the junction contained 5 bases not matched to a gene. This CDR3 spans 14 amino acids. CDR3 nucleotides: TGTGCCAGTACTTGGACAGGGGGCACCACTGAAGCTTTCTTT. Its protein product is CASTWTGGTTEAFF.

This chain links TRBV28 with TRBJ2-7; the match to TRBD1 covers 8 bases. The trim removed 5 bases at V and 4 bases at J, leaving 4 bases unmatched. CDR1 is MDHEN and CDR2 is SYDVKM in the germline V gene. This CDR3 has 13 residues. The CDR3 DNA follows: TGTGCCAGCAGTGTTGACAGGGGATACGAGCAGTACTTC. Translated: CASSVDRGYEQYF.

The rearrangement joins TRBV11-2 to TRBJ2-3; D is uncertain. Germline V lookup: CDR1 SGHAT, CDR2 FQNNGV. The V end was cut by 5 bases, the J end by 4 bases, with 7 bases between. The CDR3 is 12 amino acids. The CDR3 region is CASSPAPDTQYF. The CDR3 DNA reads TGTGCCAGCAGCCCAGCGCCAGATACGCAGTATTTT.

The gene calls are TRBV19 and TRBJ2-7; D is uncertain. Trimming cost V 4 bases and J 0 bases, with 13 bases left between them. The CDR3 totals 15 residues. Germline V gene sequence: CDR1 LNHDA, CDR2 SQIVND (reference sequence). The CDR3 protein is CASSTQPEASYEQYF. The CDR3 DNA follows: TGTGCCAGTAGTACCCAGCCAGAGGCCTCCTACGAGCAGTACTTC.

V gene TRBV27 combines with J gene TRBJ2-7, with D maybe TRBD2 (5 bases). V lost 3 bases and J lost 3, with 12 bases in between. This CDR3 region has 14 residues. CDR1 is MNHEY and CDR2 is SMNVEV in the germline V gene (reference sequence). The CDR3 loop reads CASSLSGVGYEQYF. CDR3 nucleotide sequence: TGTGCCAGCAGTTTGTCCGGGGTTGGCTACGAGCAGTACTTC.

The gene calls are TRBV7-6 and TRBJ2-5, with 10 bases matching TRBD2. The CDR3 length is 17 residues. Germline CDR1 SGHVS, CDR2 FNYEAQ. V trimming: 3 bases; J trimming: 1 base; junction bases outside the gene matches: 8. CDR3 sequence reads: CASSFNLAGGFQETQYF. CDR3 bases: TGTGCCAGCAGCTTTAATTTAGCGGGGGGATTCCAAGAGACCCAGTACTTC.

The chain carries TRBV24-1 and TRBJ2-3; 13 bases agree with TRBD2. This CDR3 comprises 17 residues. Germline V lookup: CDR1 KGHDR, CDR2 SFDVKD. Germline trimming cut 4 bases from V and 4 bases from J; bases unmatched to any gene: 7. In DNA, the CDR3 is TGTGCCACCAGTGACTCCGGACTAGCGGGGGTTTCAGATACGCAGTATTTT. As protein: CATSDSGLAGVSDTQYF.

The genes are TRBV28 and TRBJ1-4; TRBD1 might be the D (5 bases). The CDR3 consists of 16 residues. V was clipped by 2 bases and J by 0 bases, with 10 bases between them. Germline CDR1 reads MDHEN; CDR2 reads SYDVKM. DNA of the CDR3: TGTGCCAGCAGTTTAAACAGGCTAACAACTAATGAAAAACTGTTTTTT. Translating gives CASSLNRLTTNEKLFF.

The chain couples TRBV5-1 to TRBJ2-5, with 9 bases lining up with TRBD1. The germline V gene encodes CDR1 SGHRS and CDR2 YFSETQ. This CDR3 contains 15 residues. V lost 4 bases and J lost 7; bases outside the gene matches: 11. The CDR3 here is CASSPGDRASGTQYF. The CDR3 DNA follows: TGCGCCAGCAGCCCGGGGGACAGGGCAAGTGGGACCCAGTACTTC.

The chain employs TRBV6-5 and TRBJ2-3; TRBD2 agrees at 10 bases. V shed 8 bases, J shed 1 base, and the junction held 3 bases outside the gene matches. The CDR3 runs 14 residues. Germline CDR1 MNHEY, CDR2 SVGAGI. The CDR3 loop is CASLSGGGTDTQYF. In DNA form, the CDR3 reads TGTGCCAGCCTAAGCGGGGGGGGCACAGATACGCAGTATTTT.

V and J are TRBV6-5 and TRBJ2-3, with TRBD1 matching 8 bases. The CDR3 loop spans 14 amino acids. Germline V gene sequence: CDR1 MNHEY, CDR2 SVGAGI. Germline trimming cut 6 bases from V and 0 bases from J; bases unmatched to any gene: 2. The CDR3: CASRQGVSTDTQYF. The CDR3 DNA sequence: TGTGCCAGCAGACAGGGGGTTAGCACAGATACGCAGTATTTT.

This clone was detected only a few times. V usage is TRBV9 and J usage is TRBJ2-5, with no clear D. The CDR3 is 14 residues long. CDR1 is SGDLS and CDR2 is YYNGEE in the germline V gene. V lost 0 bases and J lost 2, with 8 bases in between. CDR3: CASSVGTLQETQYF. The DNA for the CDR3 is TGTGCCAGCAGCGTAGGTACTCTTCAAGAGACCCAGTACTTC.

This chain connects TRBV7-8 to TRBJ1-4; TRBD1 matches at 7 bases. V lost 10 bases, J lost 3 bases, and 8 bases stayed unmatched. This CDR3 spans 14 amino acids. Germline values: CDR1 SGHVS, CDR2 FQNEAQ. The CDR3 DNA reads as TGTGCCACCACCCCGGGACAGCCTAATGAAAAACTGTTTTTT. Protein sequence: CATTPGQPNEKLFF. The full variable domain, its missing parts supplied by reference TRBV7-8 and TRBJ1-4, is GAGVSQSPRYKVAKRGQDVALRCDPISGHVSLFWYQQALGQGPEFLTYFQNEAQLDKSGLPSDRFFAERPEGSVSTLKIQRTQQEDSAVYLCATTPGQPNEKLFFGSGTQLSVL.

Written as DNA, the CDR3 is TGCGCCAGCAGCTTGGGGGGAGCTGAGCAGTTCTTC. Translated: CASSLGGAEQFF. The V call is TRBV5-1, the J call TRBJ2-1; the D gene is possibly TRBD2 (5 bases). Germline V gives CDR1 SGHRS, CDR2 YFSETQ. Trimming removed 0 bases at V and 9 bases at J, with 7 bases between. The CDR3 is 12 residues long.